These 10 T cell receptor beta chains share one sample of origin, sequenced in a study of blood T cell repertoires in COVID-19. The repertoire was sequenced with immunoSEQ multiplex PCR; TCRdb's copy has only in-frame clones and lacks some. The data contain a few hundred thousand clones, under 90% of them seen just once; the ten biggest clones take up roughly 4.2%. Source material: peripheral blood. All receptors derive from a man aged 45-60 years with acute or convalescent COVID-19.

The CDR3 protein is CASNLPGAGNQPQHF. The CDR3 nucleotides are TGTGCCTCCAACCTCCCGGGAGCTGGCAATCAGCCCCAGCATTTT. The chain couples TRBV19 to TRBJ1-5; no definite D call. The CDR3 extends over 15 amino acids. Trimming removed 11 bases from V and 2 bases from J, with 19 bases in between. In germline, CDR1 is LNHDA, CDR2 SQIVND (reference sequence). The entire variable domain, with the rest obtained from reference TRBV19 and TRBJ1-5, is as follows: DGGITQSPKYLFRKEGQNVTLSCEQNLNHDAMYWYRQDPGQGLRLIYYSQIVNDFQKGDIAEGYSVSREKKESFPLTVTSAQKNPTAFYLCASNLPGAGNQPQHFGDGTRLSIL.

The V and J genes are TRBV29-1 and TRBJ1-1, with a weak D call TRBD1 (6 bases). Trimming left V 2 bases short and J 6 bases short, with 13 bases between. The CDR3 covers 13 residues. Germline V gene lookup returns CDR1 SQVTM and CDR2 ANQGSEA. In DNA form, the CDR3 reads TGCAGCGTTGAATACGGGGGGCGGGCTGAAGCTTTCTTT. Its translation is CSVEYGGRAEAFF.

The CDR3 is CASSQSGPRLFF. Here the CDR3 DNA reads TGTGCCAGCAGCCAAAGCGGACCTCGACTGTTTTTT. This sequence joins TRBV14 and TRBJ1-4; D gene uncertain. The CDR3 is 12 residues long. Germline-derived CDR1 and CDR2 are SGHDN and FVKESK. Trimming left V 2 bases short and J 13 bases short, with 11 bases between.

The V gene is TRBV5-6, the J gene TRBJ1-5; a possible D gene is TRBD1 (6 bases). Trimming took 6 bases from V and 1 from J, leaving 17 bases between them. The CDR3 contains 16 residues. Germline loops: CDR1 SGHDT, CDR2 YYEEEE. The chain's CDR3 is CASIRGGPGSNQPQHF. Here the CDR3 DNA reads TGTGCCAGCATCCGGGGGGGGCCGGGGAGCAATCAGCCCCAGCATTTT.

The chain recombines TRBV5-4 with TRBJ2-5; D not resolved. Trimming took 0 bases from V and 4 from J, leaving 10 bases between them. The CDR3 covers 14 residues. Germline V gives CDR1 SGHNT, CDR2 YYREEE (reference sequence). The CDR3 coding sequence is TGTGCCAGCAGCTTGGTCACGGGTACAGAGACCCAGTACTTC. Translated: CASSLVTGTETQYF.

V is TRBV6-5 and J is TRBJ2-7; maybe TRBD2 (5 bases). Trimming took off 0 bases at V and 0 bases at J, with 12 bases between the two ends. From germline, CDR1 is MNHEY and CDR2 SVGAGI. The CDR3 covers 16 residues. The CDR3 loop is CASSYSRVSSSYEQYF. The CDR3 nucleotides read TGTGCCAGCAGTTACTCGAGGGTATCGAGCTCCTACGAGCAGTACTTC.

The V call is TRBV20-1, the J call TRBJ1-1; TRBD1 matches 8 bases. The V gene end was trimmed by 6 bases and the J gene end by 9 bases; junction bases not matched to a gene: 6. Germline V CDR1 and CDR2: DFQATT, SNEGSKA (reference sequence). This CDR3 is 11 amino acids long. For the CDR3, the DNA is TGCAGTGCAGCATGGGACAGGAAAGCTTTCTTT. This translates into CSAAWDRKAFF.

The V call is TRBV11-1, the J call TRBJ1-1, with a weak D call TRBD1 (5 bases). V lost 1 base and J lost 1, with 10 bases in between. Germline V gene sequence: CDR1 SGHAT, CDR2 FQDESV (reference sequence). This CDR3 is 15 amino acids long. CDR3 region: CASSLEQGGNTEAFF. As DNA, the CDR3 is TGTGCCAGCAGCTTAGAGCAGGGTGGGAACACTGAAGCTTTCTTT.

This clone came up once. The J gene is TRBJ1-2, the V gene TRBV14, with 8 bases lining up with TRBD1. V was pared by 1 base and J by 4 bases, with 8 bases of the junction left unmatched. Germline V gene lookup returns CDR1 SGHDN and CDR2 FVKESK. This CDR3 has 16 residues. The chain's CDR3 is CASSQVAGTGSYGYTF. The CDR3, as DNA: TGTGCCAGCAGCCAAGTAGCCGGGACAGGCAGCTATGGCTACACCTTC.

This clone was observed a few times. Its ends do not fully match the called genes, so a read error is possible. The rearrangement uses TRBV7-8 and TRBJ2-7; D is uncertain. CDR3 size: 12 residues. The V gene's germline CDR1 is SGHVS and CDR2 FQNEAQ. This CDR3 reads CASSLEGGYAAF. The CDR3 DNA reads as TGTGCCAGCAGCTTAGAAGGCGGCTACGCAGCCTTC.